The 32 T cell receptor beta chains listed next were all sequenced from one sample in a study of cytomegalovirus exposure and HLA in healthy donors. 13 Jbeta primers and 60 Vbeta primers were used for the PCR. The method was immunoSEQ multiplex PCR; TCRdb's version includes in-frame clones alone and lacks a portion of them. In the table there are about 190,000 clones, approximately 80% of which are singletons. The sample was PBMCs. Receptors originate from a man aged 40-50 years in good health and CMV-seropositive.

The chain joins TRBV14 to TRBJ1-2; 7 bases are shared with TRBD1. J gave up 4 bases and V 4 bases, and 9 bases lay outside the gene matches. CDR1 SGHDN and CDR2 FVKESK come from the germline V gene. The CDR3 sequence is 15 residues long. CDR3 sequence reads: CASSRDSFWGYGYTF. The CDR3 coding sequence is TGTGCCAGCAGCCGGGACAGTTTCTGGGGCTATGGCTACACCTTC.

This sequence joins TRBV6-6 and TRBJ2-2, with a weak D call TRBD2 (5 bases). Germline assignment: CDR1 MNHNY and CDR2 SVGAGI (reference sequence). This CDR3 contains 16 residues. Trimming left V 1 base short and J 1 base short, with 10 bases between. The CDR3 loop is CASSYLWAGNTGELFF. For the CDR3, the DNA is TGTGCCAGCAGTTACTTATGGGCGGGGAACACCGGGGAGCTGTTTTTT.

This chain uses TRBV7-2 with TRBJ1-2, with a tentative D call TRBD1 (6 bases). The CDR3 has 14 residues. Deletions cut 11 bases from V and 4 bases from J, with 20 bases between. The V gene's germline CDR1 is SGHTA and CDR2 FQGNSA. The CDR3 nucleotides are TGTGCCGGAACCCCGGGGGGGGCAAGCTATGGCTACACCTTC. It yields the protein CAGTPGGASYGYTF.

This chain links TRBV18 with TRBJ2-7, with D maybe TRBD1 (5 bases). Trimming cost V 3 bases and J 2 bases, with 11 bases left between them. Germline assignment: CDR1 KGHSH and CDR2 LQKENI. The CDR3 loop spans 14 amino acids. For the CDR3, the DNA is TGTGCCAGCTCACCCGACAGTACTACCTACGAGCAGTACTTC. It yields the protein CASSPDSTTYEQYF.

The rearrangement links TRBV2 to TRBJ1-5; 12 bases fit TRBD1. This CDR3 is 15 amino acids long. CDR1 and CDR2 from the germline V gene are SNHLY and FYNNEI. V was clipped by 3 bases and J by 5 bases; unmatched bases: 2. The CDR3 sequence: CASSEGQGAYQPQHF. For the CDR3, the DNA is TGTGCCAGCAGTGAGGGACAGGGGGCCTATCAGCCCCAGCATTTT.

The V and J genes are TRBV2 and TRBJ1-5; 8 bases match TRBD1. Germline V gene lookup returns CDR1 SNHLY and CDR2 FYNNEI. V lost 6 bases to trimming and J lost 6 bases; unmatched junction nucleotides: 10. The CDR3 sequence is 15 residues long. The CDR3 sequence is CASSVETGVGQPQHF. CDR3 coding DNA: TGTGCCAGCAGCGTAGAGACAGGGGTAGGTCAGCCCCAGCATTTT.

In this sample, this clone turned up a few times. This chain connects TRBV4-1 to TRBJ2-7; 9 nucleotides line up with TRBD2. The germline V gene encodes CDR1 MGHRA and CDR2 YSYEKL. The CDR3 length is 15 residues. After removal of 5 bases from V and 0 bases from J, the junction contained 5 bases not matched to a gene. The CDR3 reads CASSTLAGSSYEQYF. CDR3 nucleotide sequence: TGCGCCAGCAGCACGCTAGCGGGATCCTCCTACGAGCAGTACTTC.

This clone turned up a few times. This may be a read error: a much more frequent sequence differs by one nucleotide. Other DNA sequences in this specimen translate into the identical CDR3. This chain connects TRBV4-1 to TRBJ2-3; TRBD1 matches 7 bases. The CDR3 runs 16 residues. Germline V gives CDR1 MGHRA, CDR2 YSYEKL. Germline trimming cut 0 bases from V and 4 bases from J; bases unmatched to any gene: 7. This chain's CDR3 is CASSQDLGQGADTQYF. DNA of the CDR3: TGCGCCAGCAGCCAAGATCTTGGTCAGGGGGCAGATACGCAGTATTTT.

This clone was observed a few times. The chain links TRBV28 to TRBJ1-1, with D perhaps matching TRBD1 (5 bases). Trimming cost V 5 bases and J 3 bases, with 16 bases left between them. Germline CDR1 and CDR2: MDHEN and SYDVKM. The CDR3 is 15 amino acids. The CDR3 loop is CASSRLGLGDTEAFF. In DNA form, the CDR3 reads TGTGCCAGCAGTCGACTGGGACTCGGAGACACTGAAGCTTTCTTT.

This clone was seen only once. The CDR3 is CSVSGTGDEKLFF. As DNA, the CDR3 is TGCAGCGTCTCCGGGACAGGGGATGAAAAACTGTTTTTT. The chain couples TRBV29-1 to TRBJ1-4; TRBD1 matches 10 bases. CDR1 and CDR2 from the germline V gene are SQVTM and ANQGSEA. V shed 6 bases and J 6 bases; nucleotides not matched to a gene: 4. The CDR3 length is 13 residues.

This chain uses TRBV7-8 with TRBJ2-7; 10 positions agree with TRBD2. Per the germline V gene, CDR1 is SGHVS and CDR2 is FQNEAQ. The CDR3 consists of 15 residues. J gave up 3 bases and V 5 bases, and 7 bases lay outside the gene matches. This chain's CDR3 is CASSQSLAGHYEQYF. In DNA, the CDR3 is TGTGCCAGCAGCCAGTCACTAGCGGGACACTACGAGCAGTACTTC.

The V gene is TRBV6-1, the J gene TRBJ2-7; D unclear. This CDR3 contains 11 residues. Deletions cut 8 bases from V and 2 bases from J, with 7 bases between. Germline V gene lookup returns CDR1 MNHNS and CDR2 SASEGT. CDR3 DNA sequence: TGTGCCAGCCGCACAGCCTACGAGCAGTACTTC. It is translated as CASRTAYEQYF.

A note on this clone: One junction end disagrees with the germline gene, perhaps due to a read error. The chain combines TRBV7-3 with TRBJ2-1, with 8 bases that match TRBD2. This CDR3 has 16 amino acids. Germline V lookup: CDR1 SGHTA, CDR2 FQGTGA. The CDR3 here is CASSRHDGRVVSERFF. CDR3 DNA sequence: TGTGCCAGCAGCCGACACGACGGGAGGGTTGTTAGTGAGCGGTTCTTC.

The chain carries TRBV27 and TRBJ2-7, with 10 bases aligning to TRBD1. The CDR3 is made up of 17 amino acids. V shed 6 bases and J 4 bases; nucleotides not matched to a gene: 15. Germline lookup yields CDR1 MNHEY and CDR2 SMNVEV (reference sequence). CDR3 protein: CASRARGGGTGAYEQYF. In DNA form, the CDR3 reads TGTGCCAGCAGGGCAAGAGGGGGGGGGACAGGGGCTTACGAGCAGTACTTC.

The chain has TRBV7-3 and TRBJ2-3; the match to TRBD2 covers 10 bases. From germline, CDR1 is SGHTA and CDR2 FQGTGA. The CDR3 spans 20 residues. The trim removed 5 bases at V and 1 base at J, leaving 18 bases unmatched. Here the CDR3 reads CASSTRTSGSITAGTDTQYF. CDR3 nucleotide sequence: TGTGCCAGCAGCACCCGGACTAGCGGATCTATTACAGCTGGCACAGATACGCAGTATTTT. The variable domain in full, completed from reference TRBV7-3 and TRBJ2-3, reads GAGVSQTPSNKVTEKGKYVELRCDPISGHTALYWYRQSLGQGPEFLIYFQGTGAADDSGLPNDRFFAVRPEGSVSTLKIQRTERGDSAVYLCASSTRTSGSITAGTDTQYFGPGTRLTVL.

V is TRBV9 and J is TRBJ2-5, with D perhaps matching TRBD1 (6 bases). Germline V gives CDR1 SGDLS, CDR2 YYNGEE. Trimming took 4 bases from V and 1 from J, leaving 20 bases between them. This CDR3 spans 17 amino acids. The DNA of the CDR3 is TGTGCCAGCAGCTCGAGTCCGTGGGGACATTCCCAAGAGACCCAGTACTTC. Amino acid sequence: CASSSSPWGHSQETQYF. Using reference TRBV9 and TRBJ2-5 for the parts outside the CDR3, the full variable domain is DSGVTQTPKHLITATGQRVTLRCSPRSGDLSVYWYQQSLDQGLQFLIQYYNGEERAKGNILERFSAQQFPDLHSELNLSSLELGDSALYFCASSSSPWGHSQETQYFGPGTRLLVL.

The chain couples TRBV5-1 to TRBJ1-4; the match to TRBD1 covers 9 bases. The V gene end was trimmed by 0 bases and the J gene end by 8 bases; junction bases not matched to a gene: 8. This CDR3 has 16 residues. Germline V gene data show CDR1 as SGHRS and CDR2 as YFSETQ. CDR3 in amino acids: CASSLAGTGRGEKLFF. CDR3 coding DNA: TGCGCCAGCAGCTTGGCCGGGACAGGGAGAGGAGAAAAACTGTTTTTT.

This clone was seen only once. V usage is TRBV2 and J usage is TRBJ2-7; 7 bases align to TRBD2. The CDR3 extends over 16 amino acids. Unmatched junction bases numbered 10, after V lost 2 bases and J lost 3 bases. Germline lookup yields CDR1 SNHLY and CDR2 FYNNEI. CDR3 nucleotides: TGTGCCAGCAGTGAAAGGTTTGGGCTAGCGGTCTACGAGCAGTACTTC. It yields the protein CASSERFGLAVYEQYF.

The J gene is TRBJ2-6, the V gene TRBV6-1; 7 positions match TRBD1. This CDR3 has 19 residues. Germline V gives CDR1 MNHNS, CDR2 SASEGT. With 3 bases clipped from V and 0 bases from J, the junction kept 11 bases outside the gene matches. CDR3 DNA sequence: TGTGCCAGCAGTGAGAAGCCTCAAGACAGGGCCTCTGGGGCCAACGTCCTGACTTTC. This gives the protein CASSEKPQDRASGANVLTF.

The rearrangement joins TRBV2 to TRBJ2-5, with TRBD1 identical over 8 bases. CDR1 and CDR2 from the germline V gene are SNHLY and FYNNEI. J was trimmed by 4 bases and V by 5 bases; bases with no gene match: 6. The CDR3 totals 14 residues. The DNA for the CDR3 is TGTGCCAGCAGTTCAGACAGGGGCGGAGAGACCCAGTACTTC. It is translated as CASSSDRGGETQYF.

This chain connects TRBV7-9 to TRBJ2-2; TRBD1 agrees at 9 bases. V dropped 4 bases and J dropped 7; count of bases not matched to a gene: 7. The CDR3 consists of 15 residues. CDR1 SEHNR and CDR2 FQNEAQ come from the germline V gene (reference sequence). CDR3 DNA: TGTGCCAGCAGCTCCGGGACAGGGAAGGGCGGGGAGCTGTTTTTT. It encodes CASSSGTGKGGELFF.

The chain joins TRBV5-6 to TRBJ2-1; 12 bases are shared with TRBD2. J gave up 9 bases and V 3 bases, and 10 bases lay outside the gene matches. This CDR3 spans 16 amino acids. CDR1 and CDR2 from the germline V gene are SGHDT and YYEEEE. CDR3 protein: CASSSRTSGVLGEQFF. CDR3 nucleotides: TGTGCCAGCAGCTCCCGGACTAGCGGGGTTTTGGGTGAGCAGTTCTTC.

This clone was picked up one time. The chain combines TRBV4-2 with TRBJ1-5; 9 bases line up with TRBD1. This CDR3 is built from 16 residues. V lost 4 bases to trimming and J lost 6 bases; unmatched junction nucleotides: 10. Germline V gives CDR1 LGHNA, CDR2 YNFKEQ. In DNA form, the CDR3 reads TGTGCCAGCAGCCCAAGGGCACAGGGGGCATCTCAGCCCCAGCATTTT. It yields the protein CASSPRAQGASQPQHF.

The gene calls are TRBV14 and TRBJ2-3; TRBD1 matches at 10 bases. The V gene end was trimmed by 8 bases and the J gene end by 9 bases; junction bases not matched to a gene: 5. Germline lookup yields CDR1 SGHDN and CDR2 FVKESK. The CDR3 length is 12 residues. The CDR3 DNA reads TGTGCCAGCGGGGACAGGGGCGCAACGCAGTATTTT. It is translated as CASGDRGATQYF.

The chain carries TRBV29-1 and TRBJ1-2, with TRBD1 matching over 9 bases. The CDR3 has 15 residues. Germline values: CDR1 SQVTM, CDR2 ANQGSEA. The J segment lost 0 bases and the V segment lost 6 bases, leaving 8 bases of the junction unmatched. The CDR3 DNA follows: TGCAGCGTACGGGACAGGGTGGGAGCTAACTATGGCTACACCTTC. Translating it yields CSVRDRVGANYGYTF.

V usage is TRBV5-4 and J usage is TRBJ2-5, with 8 nucleotides matching TRBD1. The CDR3 sequence is 16 residues long. Germline V gene data show CDR1 as SGHNT and CDR2 as YYREEE (reference sequence). V lost 2 bases, J lost 5 bases, and 11 bases stayed unmatched. The CDR3 nucleotides read TGTGCCAGCAGCTTAAGACAGGGGCCCGGGATGGAGACCCAGTACTTC. Amino acid sequence: CASSLRQGPGMETQYF.

The V gene is TRBV5-6, the J gene TRBJ2-1; perhaps TRBD1 as D (5 bases). This CDR3 comprises 15 residues. V was pared by 1 base and J by 5 bases, with 13 bases between. Germline V gives CDR1 SGHDT, CDR2 YYEEEE. This CDR3 is CASSLPNRKHNEQFF. CDR3 sequence (DNA): TGTGCCAGCAGCTTGCCCAACAGGAAACACAATGAGCAGTTCTTC.

The chain has TRBV7-2 and TRBJ2-3; the match to TRBD2 covers 14 bases. Germline V gene lookup returns CDR1 SGHTA and CDR2 FQGNSA. This CDR3 is built from 16 residues. With 5 bases clipped from V and 4 bases from J, the junction kept 5 bases outside the gene matches. The CDR3 nucleotides are TGTGCCAGCAGCGCCCGACTAGCGGGAGGGGCAGATACGCAGTATTTT. Translation: CASSARLAGGADTQYF.

V is TRBV18 and J is TRBJ2-7; D not resolved. Trimming removed 5 bases at V and 4 bases at J, with 6 bases between. Germline CDR1 reads KGHSH; CDR2 reads LQKENI. This CDR3 contains 11 residues. The CDR3 here is CASSSRYEQYF. DNA for the CDR3: TGTGCCAGCTCAAGTCGGTACGAGCAGTACTTC.

The chain recombines TRBV4-3 with TRBJ2-7; 7 bases match TRBD2. The germline V gene encodes CDR1 LGHNA and CDR2 YSLEER. V lost 4 bases, J lost 7 bases, and 10 bases stayed unmatched. The length of the CDR3 is 14 residues. This CDR3 is CASSREGQGGEQYF. The CDR3 bases are TGCGCCAGCAGCCGAGAGGGCCAGGGAGGGGAGCAGTACTTC.

The chain has TRBV5-1 and TRBJ1-1; 7 bases are a match to TRBD1. Trimming cost V 4 bases and J 5 bases; bases outside gene matches: 11. CDR1 is SGHRS and CDR2 is YFSETQ in the germline V gene. CDR3 size: 15 residues. CDR3 nucleotides: TGCGCCAGCAGCCCCACGACAGGGTGGGAAACTGAAGCTTTCTTT. Its protein is CASSPTTGWETEAFF.

The chain uses TRBV21-1 and TRBJ1-1; the D segment call TRBD1 is taken from the table without a DNA check. TRBV21-1 is noted as a pseudogene. The CDR3 has 17 residues. CDR3 residues: CASSKIAPGGANTEAFF. CDR3 sequence (DNA): TGTGCCAGCAGCAAAATAGCGCCAGGGGGCGCGAACACTGAAGCTTTCTTT.